The clone carrying this T cell receptor beta chain was detected only a few times. The CDR3 covers 15 residues. Trimming removed 1 base from V and 0 bases from J, with 8 bases in between. Germline CDR1 is SGHRS and CDR2 is YFSETQ. This sample is part of a study of T cells in localized non-small cell lung cancer. Clones were sequenced by immunoSEQ multiplex PCR, and TCRdb holds only the in-frame ones, with some missing. The sample yields around 78,000 clones, around 80% seen once. The material was peripheral blood, obtained before any cancer treatment. The chain is built from TRBV5-1 and TRBJ1-3, with no clear D. This sequence was found in a female donor over 55 with stage I lung adenocarcinoma. The CDR3: CASSLRSSSGNTIYF. Written as DNA, the CDR3 is TGCGCCAGCAGCTTGCGGTCATCCTCTGGAAACACCATATATTTT.